These 17 T cell receptor beta chains came from one sample sequenced in a study of shared clonotypes between healthy human individuals. TCRdb's copy holds only in-frame clones and misses some; the assay was immunoSEQ multiplex PCR. The table includes 950,000 to 1,100,000 clones, around 76% detected once. Sequencing used memory CD4+ T cells sorted from blood. The subset is: CD45RA-negative fraction. Receptors originate from a man younger than 35 in good health.

The chain combines TRBV9 with TRBJ1-5, with a weak D call TRBD1 (6 bases). CDR3 length: 13 residues. Germline V lookup: CDR1 SGDLS, CDR2 YYNGEE. The V end lost 8 bases, the J end lost 4 bases, and 13 bases lay between the germline ends. The DNA for the CDR3 is TGTGCCAGTGGGGGCCCAAGTAATCAGCCCCAGCATTTT. Translation: CASGGPSNQPQHF.

The gene calls are TRBV6-5 and TRBJ1-5; possibly TRBD1 for D (6 bases). The V gene's germline CDR1 is MNHEY and CDR2 SVGAGI. The CDR3 is made up of 15 amino acids. V was clipped by 8 bases and J by 6 bases, with 20 bases between them. The CDR3 nucleotides are TGTGCCAGCTGTAGAGAAGGGGGGGCGATTCAGCCCCAGCATTTT. This translates into CASCREGGAIQPQHF.

This clone was observed a few times. This chain joins TRBV5-6 and TRBJ1-2, with D possibly matching TRBD1 (5 bases). Trimming took off 4 bases at V and 7 bases at J, with 14 bases between the two ends. Germline V CDR1 and CDR2: SGHDT, YYEEEE. This CDR3 has 13 residues. The CDR3 reads CASSETGFGGYTF. The CDR3 region has the DNA TGTGCCAGCAGCGAAACAGGTTTTGGTGGCTACACCTTC. Combining the CDR3 with reference TRBV5-6 and TRBJ1-2 gives the whole variable domain DAGVTQSPTHLIKTRGQQVTLRCSPKSGHDTVSWYQQALGQGPQFIFQYYEEEERQRGNFPDRFSGHQFPNYSSELNVNALLLGDSALYLCASSETGFGGYTFGSGTRLTVV.

With respect to this clone: The same CDR3 arises from other DNA sequences in this sample as well. The chain couples TRBV30 to TRBJ2-7; TRBD1 is a possible D gene (6 bases). CDR1 and CDR2 (germline): GTSNPN, SVGIG (reference sequence). The CDR3 runs 13 residues. Trimming stripped 0 bases from V and 9 bases from J, with 15 bases between. DNA of the CDR3: TGTGCCTGGAGTGTACAGCCTGGGGGCGGGCAGTACTTC. This encodes CAWSVQPGGGQYF.

This chain joins TRBV9 and TRBJ2-7, with 7 bases identical to TRBD1. V was pared by 7 bases and J by 6 bases, with 7 bases of the junction left unmatched. The CDR3 length is 12 residues. Germline V CDR1 and CDR2: SGDLS, YYNGEE. CDR3 nucleotides: TGTGCCAGCGGGAGACAGGGTCTCGAGCAGTACTTC. Translated: CASGRQGLEQYF.

In its sample, this clone was seen a few times. This sample includes further DNA sequences coding for the same CDR3. This rearrangement joins TRBV5-1 to TRBJ1-6; TRBD1 aligns across 9 bases. The V segment lost 1 base and the J segment 7 bases; nucleotides outside the gene matches: 0. Germline-derived CDR1 and CDR2 are SGHRS and YFSETQ. The CDR3 length is 14 residues. In DNA form, the CDR3 reads TGCGCCAGCAGCTTGACAGGGGGCAATTCACCCCTCCACTTT. It encodes CASSLTGGNSPLHF.

This clone was observed a single time. The CDR3 protein is CASSLAQGRDEQYF. DNA of the CDR3: TGTGCCAGCAGCTTGGCTCAGGGGAGGGACGAGCAGTACTTC. The chain employs TRBV5-4 and TRBJ2-7; tentative D call: TRBD2 (7 bases). V was trimmed by 0 bases and J by 5 bases, leaving 12 bases between them. The CDR3 is 14 residues long. CDR1 SGHNT and CDR2 YYREEE come from the germline V gene (reference sequence).

The chain uses TRBV7-2 and TRBJ1-3; D gene uncertain. This CDR3 has 16 residues. Deletions cut 0 bases from V and 2 bases from J, with 11 bases between. CDR1 is SGHTA and CDR2 is FQGNSA in the germline V gene. The CDR3: CASSLATAFAGNTIYF. The CDR3 DNA reads TGTGCCAGCAGCTTAGCCACAGCATTTGCTGGAAACACCATATATTTT.

This clone was counted only a few times. Other nucleotide sequences in the sample specify the same CDR3. This chain links TRBV5-1 with TRBJ2-5; 16 bases line up with TRBD2. Trimming took 3 bases from V and 1 from J; bases not matched to a gene: 6. This CDR3 region has 18 residues. The germline CDR1 and CDR2 sequences are SGHRS and YFSETQ. This CDR3 is CASSWGTSGRASQETQYF. CDR3 DNA: TGCGCCAGCAGCTGGGGGACTAGCGGGAGGGCCAGCCAAGAGACCCAGTACTTC.

For this clone: The sample holds other DNA sequences that translate to the same CDR3. The chain carries TRBV29-1 and TRBJ2-5; 10 bases align to TRBD2. The CDR3 is 13 residues long. CDR1 is SQVTM, CDR2 ANQGSEA, per germline. With 6 bases clipped from V and 3 bases from J, the junction kept 4 bases outside the gene matches. The CDR3 region is CSVDLAGEETQYF. The CDR3 nucleotides read TGCAGCGTCGACCTAGCGGGGGAAGAGACCCAGTACTTC. Together with reference TRBV29-1 and TRBJ2-5, the CDR3 gives the full variable domain: SAVISQKPSRDICQRGTSLTIQCQVDSQVTMMFWYRQQPGQSLTLIATANQGSEATYESGFVIDKFPISRPNLTFSTLTVSNMSPEDSSIYLCSVDLAGEETQYFGPGTRLLVL.

The rearrangement uses TRBV6-4 and TRBJ1-6; D is ambiguous. The CDR3 spans 14 residues. Trimming removed 3 bases at V and 9 bases at J, with 12 bases between. Germline-derived CDR1 and CDR2 are MRHNA and SNTAGT. CDR3 coding DNA: TGTGCCAGCAGTGAAGGCAGATGGGGTTCACCCCTCCACTTT. It is translated as CASSEGRWGSPLHF.

J is TRBJ2-3 and V is TRBV14; 8 nucleotides match TRBD2. The CDR3 sequence is 15 residues long. Losses at the gene ends were 1 base for V and 0 bases for J; bases not matched to a gene: 0. The germline V gene has CDR1 SGHDN and CDR2 FVKESK. For the CDR3, the DNA is TGTGCCAGCAGCCAAGTAGCGGGGAGCACAGATACGCAGTATTTT. This encodes CASSQVAGSTDTQYF.

The chain carries TRBV9 and TRBJ1-4; no reliable D call. The ends were cut back, 7 bases at V and 0 bases at J, with 10 bases in the middle. This CDR3 has 14 amino acids. Germline V gene sequence: CDR1 SGDLS, CDR2 YYNGEE. CDR3 sequence: CASGRAATNEKLFF. The CDR3 coding sequence is TGTGCCAGCGGAAGAGCGGCAACTAATGAAAAACTGTTTTTT.

This chain connects TRBV9 to TRBJ2-5; D not certain. This CDR3 has 14 residues. Trimming removed 2 bases at V and 5 bases at J, with 13 bases between. Germline CDR1 SGDLS, CDR2 YYNGEE. Here the CDR3 reads CASSVTLGRETQYF. The CDR3 coding sequence is TGTGCCAGCAGCGTCACGTTAGGGCGGGAGACCCAGTACTTC.

This rearrangement joins TRBV5-4 to TRBJ2-7; D may be TRBD1 or TRBD2 (6 bases each). V shed 0 bases and J shed 4 bases, with 14 bases lying between them. The germline V gene has CDR1 SGHNT and CDR2 YYREEE (reference sequence). The CDR3 extends over 15 amino acids. CDR3 bases: TGTGCCAGCAGCTTGGGGGGGCGGGGAGGATACGAGCAGTACTTC. It codes for CASSLGGRGGYEQYF.

V usage is TRBV2 and J usage is TRBJ2-5; the D is unclear. Germline CDR1 is SNHLY and CDR2 is FYNNEI. This CDR3 spans 11 amino acids. The V end was cut by 4 bases, the J end by 5 bases, with 5 bases between. The CDR3 sequence is CASSAAETQYF. The CDR3 nucleotides read TGTGCCAGCAGTGCGGCGGAGACCCAGTACTTC.

V and J are TRBV6-1 and TRBJ1-1; the match to TRBD1 covers 8 bases. V lost 3 bases to trimming and J lost 11 bases; unmatched junction nucleotides: 5. The CDR3 spans 12 residues. Germline V gene data show CDR1 as MNHNS and CDR2 as SASEGT. CDR3 loop: CASSEWDRSAFF. In DNA form, the CDR3 reads TGTGCCAGCAGTGAGTGGGACAGGTCGGCTTTCTTT.